Shown below are 23 T cell receptor beta chains from a single sample sequenced in a study of regulatory T cells in long-lasting Graves disease. Time point of the sample: persistent/refractory GD, antithyroid drugs over 5 years with positive TRAb. RNA from PBMCs was the source of the TCR library. The authors built TCR beta libraries using iRepertoire HTBI primers and Arm-PCR of CDR3 regions. TCRdb re-called the multiplex PCR reads with MiXCR, one entry per CDR3 protein. This table holds 400,000 to 500,000 distinct CDR3 sequences, 20% to 25% found once. This material consisted of peripheral blood mononuclear cells (PBMCs), taken when the disease was refractory, from a patient treated with antithyroid drugs. The receptors were sampled from a female donor with Graves disease.

The chain carries TRBV2 and TRBJ2-3, with D perhaps being TRBD1 or TRBD2 (6 bases each). V lost 5 bases, J lost 3 bases, and 21 bases lay in between. This CDR3 region has 17 residues. CDR1 and CDR2 (germline): SNHLY, FYNNEI. The CDR3 DNA sequence: TGTGCCAGCAGTCTTGACTCCGCGGGACACGGAACAGATACGCAGTATTTT. Translated, it gives CASSLDSAGHGTDTQYF.

This chain links TRBV20-1 with TRBJ2-3, with 9 bases fitting TRBD2. CDR3 size: 14 residues. J lost 10 bases, V lost 2 bases, and 10 bases had no gene match. Germline loops: CDR1 DFQATT, CDR2 SNEGSKA (reference sequence). The CDR3 sequence: CSARILAGNEAQYF. For the CDR3, the DNA is TGCAGTGCTAGAATTCTAGCGGGAAACGAGGCGCAGTATTTT.

The chain joins TRBV28 to TRBJ2-2; either TRBD1 or TRBD2 may fit D (5 bases each). Trimming removed 6 bases at V and 2 bases at J, with 13 bases between. The CDR3 is 15 residues long. Germline loops: CDR1 MDHEN, CDR2 SYDVKM. The CDR3 nucleotides read TGTGCCAGCAGGACACCGGGGCAAAACACCGGGGAGCTGTTTTTT. Amino acid sequence: CASRTPGQNTGELFF. The full variable domain, with the rest looked up from reference TRBV28 and TRBJ2-2, is DVKVTQSSRYLVKRTGEKVFLECVQDMDHENMFWYRQDPGLGLRLIYFSYDVKMKEKGDIPEGYSVSREKKERFSLILESASTNQTSMYLCASRTPGQNTGELFFGEGSRLTVL.

In this sample, this clonotype turned up many times. The rearrangement joins TRBV12-3 or TRBV12-4 to TRBJ2-5; 8 bases are shared with TRBD2. This CDR3 has 14 residues. Trimming took 6 bases from V and 4 from J; bases not matched to a gene: 7. Here the CDR3 reads CASRRAGGPETQYF. The CDR3, as DNA: TGTGCCAGCAGGCGTGCGGGAGGTCCAGAGACCCAGTACTTC.

The rearrangement uses TRBV5-1 and TRBJ2-7; 10 nucleotides agree with TRBD2. Trimming cost V 1 base and J 5 bases; bases outside gene matches: 3. This CDR3 is 14 amino acids long. Germline V gene lookup returns CDR1 SGHRS and CDR2 YFSETQ. The CDR3 loop reads CASSLNLAGDEQYF. In DNA, the CDR3 is TGCGCCAGCAGCTTGAATCTAGCGGGAGACGAGCAGTACTTC.

In its sample, this clonotype was seen a few times. V and J are TRBV27 and TRBJ2-7; perhaps TRBD2 as D (5 bases). CDR3 length equals 14 residues. Germline assignment: CDR1 MNHEY and CDR2 SMNVEV (reference sequence). Trimming left V 8 bases short and J 3 bases short, with 17 bases between. The CDR3 DNA is TGTGCCAGCTCCCTATCGACTACCAACTACGAGCAGTACTTC. Translating it yields CASSLSTTNYEQYF.

V usage is TRBV7-3 and J usage is TRBJ2-2; D is undetermined. This CDR3 contains 12 residues. Germline V gene data show CDR1 as SGHTA and CDR2 as FQGTGA. V shed 6 bases and J shed 7 bases, with 9 bases lying between them. In DNA form, the CDR3 reads TGTGCCAGCAGTGCGGCGTTCGGGGAGCTGTTTTTT. It codes for CASSAAFGELFF.

The rearrangement uses TRBV9 and TRBJ2-7; either TRBD1 or TRBD2 may fit D (6 bases each). Germline V gene lookup returns CDR1 SGDLS and CDR2 YYNGEE. Trimming removed 0 bases at V and 3 bases at J, with 13 bases between. The CDR3 is made up of 15 amino acids. CDR3 nucleotides: TGTGCCAGCAGCGTAGGGCCGGGGGCCCTCTACGAGCAGTACTTC. Protein: CASSVGPGALYEQYF.

This clonotype appeared many times. This sequence joins TRBV2 and TRBJ1-6, with no clear D. The CDR3 is made up of 15 amino acids. Germline values: CDR1 SNHLY, CDR2 FYNNEI. Between the trimmed V and J ends, which lost 1 base and 11 bases, there was a span of 15 bases. CDR3 sequence reads: CASSEEEGLGTPLHF. The CDR3 nucleotides are TGTGCCAGCAGTGAAGAGGAGGGTCTGGGAACACCCCTCCACTTT.

The sample holds many counts of this clonotype. The chain carries TRBV7-3 and TRBJ2-7; TRBD2 aligns across 8 bases. There are 15 residues in the CDR3. CDR1 and CDR2 (germline): SGHTA, FQGTGA. J lost 4 bases, V lost 2 bases, and 7 bases had no gene match. The CDR3 spells CASSLELAAYYEQYF. In nucleotides, the CDR3 is TGTGCCAGCAGCTTAGAACTAGCGGCTTATTACGAGCAGTACTTC.

This clonotype has more than one count but fewer than ten. The V call is TRBV4-1, the J call TRBJ2-5; 8 bases are a match to TRBD2. V lost 4 bases and J lost 2; bases outside the gene matches: 6. Germline CDR1 and CDR2: MGHRA and YSYEKL. The CDR3 totals 15 residues. The CDR3 reads CASSPGLAPQETQYF. The DNA for the CDR3 is TGCGCCAGCAGCCCTGGACTAGCTCCTCAAGAGACCCAGTACTTC.

This clonotype was seen more than once but under ten times. The chain employs TRBV19 and TRBJ2-3; D remains unclear. The CDR3 is made up of 12 amino acids. Between the trimmed V and J ends, which lost 6 bases and 2 bases, there was a span of 6 bases. From germline, CDR1 is LNHDA and CDR2 SQIVND (reference sequence). DNA for the CDR3: TGTGCCAGTAGCCGGTACACAGATACGCAGTATTTT. Amino acids: CASSRYTDTQYF.

Many counts were recorded for this clonotype. The J gene is TRBJ1-1, the V gene TRBV3-1; possible D gene TRBD1, 5 bases. The CDR3 runs to 14 residues. V gave up 4 bases and J gave up 5 bases, with 14 bases separating them. CDR1 and CDR2 (germline): LGHDT, YNNKEL (reference sequence). CDR3 in DNA: TGTGCCAGCAGCCTGGGCGACAGAGGAACTGAAGCTTTCTTT. Translated: CASSLGDRGTEAFF.

Notes on this clonotype: Because the CDR3 is missing its conserved closing phenylalanine or tryptophan, this is likely a read error. V gene TRBV6-2 or TRBV6-3 combines with J gene TRBJ2-5; maybe TRBD2 (6 bases). This CDR3 contains 17 residues. V lost 6 bases and J 5 bases, leaving 25 bases between the germline ends. Germline assignment: CDR1 MNHEY and CDR2 SVGEGT. The CDR3 here is CASRALLAQTQEETQYL. Here the CDR3 DNA reads TGTGCCAGCAGGGCCTTACTAGCCCAAACCCAGGAGGAGACCCAGTACCTC.

This clonotype was detected many times. The V and J genes are TRBV12-3 or TRBV12-4 and TRBJ1-2; a possible D gene is TRBD1 (5 bases). CDR3 size: 14 residues. With 4 bases removed from V and 6 bases from J, the gap between germline ends came to 15 bases. For the CDR3, the DNA is TGTGCCAGCAGTTCAGGGACGTACGTCCATGGCTACACCTTC. It codes for CASSSGTYVHGYTF.

The chain employs TRBV19 and TRBJ2-4, with 10 nucleotides matching TRBD2. Trimming removed 4 bases from V and 6 bases from J; junction bases left unmatched: 9. Germline-derived CDR1 and CDR2 are LNHDA and SQIVND (reference sequence). This CDR3 has 16 residues. CDR3 sequence reads: CASSSHRLAGINIQYF. The CDR3 nucleotides read TGTGCCAGTAGTAGCCACCGACTAGCGGGTATAAACATTCAGTACTTC.

There are a few counts of this clonotype. The chain links TRBV19 to TRBJ1-5; D might be TRBD1 (6 bases). This CDR3 is built from 15 residues. Germline CDR1 reads LNHDA; CDR2 reads SQIVND (reference sequence). V dropped 3 bases and J dropped 6 bases, with 15 bases sitting between them. The CDR3 region is CASSMAGQFRQPQHF. CDR3 DNA: TGTGCCAGTAGTATGGCGGGACAATTCCGTCAGCCCCAGCATTTT.

This clonotype was counted at least ten times. This chain connects TRBV7-3 to TRBJ2-2; 7 bases align to TRBD2. Trimming removed 3 bases from V and 6 bases from J; junction bases left unmatched: 10. Germline V gives CDR1 SGHTA, CDR2 FQGTGA. This CDR3 spans 16 amino acids. The CDR3 nucleotides are TGTGCCAGCAGCTTGACGACTAGCCCCTCCTCCGGGGAGCTGTTTTTT. Protein product: CASSLTTSPSSGELFF.

This clonotype was seen a few times. CDR3 residues: CASSPPGTGYYEQYF. The CDR3 DNA follows: TGTGCCAGCAGCCCCCCTGGGACAGGATACTACGAGCAGTACTTC. The chain is built from TRBV7-9 and TRBJ2-7, with TRBD1 matching over 8 bases. The CDR3 spans 15 residues. Per germline, CDR1 SEHNR and CDR2 FQNEAQ (reference sequence). V shed 5 bases, J shed 3 bases, and the junction held 9 bases outside the gene matches. Full variable domain (remainder filled in from reference TRBV7-9 and TRBJ2-7): DTGVSQNPRHKITKRGQNVTFRCDPISEHNRLYWYRQTLGQGPEFLTYFQNEAQLEKSRLLSDRFSAERPKGSFSTLEIQRTEQGDSAMYLCASSPPGTGYYEQYFGPGTRLTVT.

There are a few counts of this clonotype. This chain uses TRBV27 with TRBJ1-6, with TRBD1 as a possible D gene (5 bases). V was trimmed by 6 bases and J by 0 bases, leaving 12 bases between them. The germline CDR1 and CDR2 sequences are MNHEY and SMNVEV (reference sequence). The CDR3 covers 16 residues. The CDR3 DNA is TGTGCCAGCAGAAGGGACGGAAGCTCCTATAATTCACCCCTCCACTTT. It specifies CASRRDGSSYNSPLHF.

This clonotype was recorded at least ten times. The gene calls are TRBV29-1 and TRBJ1-1, with D unclear. The CDR3 covers 11 residues. Germline assignment: CDR1 SQVTM and CDR2 ANQGSEA. V shed 4 bases and J shed 0 bases, with 3 bases lying between them. This CDR3 is CSVAMNTEAFF. DNA of the CDR3: TGCAGCGTTGCAATGAACACTGAAGCTTTCTTT. Full variable domain (rest looked up from reference TRBV29-1 and TRBJ1-1): SAVISQKPSRDICQRGTSLTIQCQVDSQVTMMFWYRQQPGQSLTLIATANQGSEATYESGFVIDKFPISRPNLTFSTLTVSNMSPEDSSIYLCSVAMNTEAFFGQGTRLTVV.

This clonotype has a count of ten or more. V and J are TRBV6-2 or TRBV6-3 and TRBJ2-2; TRBD2 matches at 11 bases. V shed 4 bases and J 6 bases; nucleotides not matched to a gene: 4. The germline gives CDR1 MNHEY, CDR2 SVGEGT. The CDR3 runs 15 residues. CDR3 amino acids: CASSSTSGSAGELFF. The DNA of the CDR3 is TGTGCCAGCAGTTCAACTAGCGGGAGCGCCGGGGAGCTGTTTTTT.

This clonotype appeared many times. CDR3 nucleotide sequence: TGTGCCAGCAGTTTTGAGGTACGGGACACTGGAAAAGCTTTCTTT. It is translated as CASSFEVRDTGKAFF. The chain carries TRBV28 and TRBJ1-1, with D perhaps TRBD1 (6 bases). V was cut by 3 bases and J by 9 bases, with 20 bases left in between. Germline loops: CDR1 MDHEN, CDR2 SYDVKM. CDR3 length: 15 amino acids.